The 2 T cell receptor beta chains given below trace back to one sample, sequenced in a study of PD-1 blockade in classical Hodgkin lymphoma. TCRdb's table, derived via immunoSEQ multiplex PCR, lists solely in-frame clones and lacks some. This sample has approximately 28,000 clones, with over 65% found just once. With no exception, relapse followed autologous stem cell transplantation in all patients, and brentuximab vedotin exposure varied. Magnetic negative selection purified CD4+ T cells from thawed PBMCs. Specimen: CD4+ T cells from blood, collected at baseline. The receptors originated from a human donor with classical Hodgkin lymphoma.

Here the CDR3 DNA reads TGTGCCTGGACCCGGACGATCTCTGGAAACACCATATATTTT. Its translation: CAWTRTISGNTIYF. The V gene is TRBV30, the J gene TRBJ1-3; D gene uncertain. This CDR3 contains 14 residues. The germline V gene has CDR1 GTSNPN and CDR2 SVGIG (reference sequence). The V end lost 4 bases, the J end lost 0 bases, and 10 bases lay between the germline ends.

The chain links TRBV7-8 to TRBJ1-5, with 7 bases identical to TRBD1. The CDR3 spans 14 residues. The V gene's germline CDR1 is SGHVS and CDR2 FQNEAQ. J lost 2 bases, V lost 5 bases, and 3 bases had no gene match. The CDR3 here is CASSNRGGNQPQHF. Written as DNA, the CDR3 is TGTGCCAGCAGCAACAGGGGAGGCAATCAGCCCCAGCATTTT.